This TCR beta chain was documented in a study of blood T cell repertoires in COVID-19. Study-wide context: The origin of the acute and convalescent COVID-19 samples was the United States, Italy and Spain. T cells, B-cell-depleted T cells, or PBMCs provided the cDNA or gDNA that served as material.

Authors' analysis steps: Amplified reference gene primers provided the basis for estimating nucleated cell counts. Only in-frame clones appear in the TCRdb table, and some are missing; sequencing was by immunoSEQ multiplex PCR. V and J calls and clone size are copied from that table; D and trimming were computed from the DNA. The repertoire has under 350,000 clones, approximately 90% of them found once; the top ten carry about 4.2%. The CDR3 sequence is 14 residues long. Germline CDR1 MNHEY, CDR2 SVGAGI. Trimming stripped 6 bases from V and 4 bases from J, with 16 bases between. This chain uses TRBV6-5 with TRBJ2-7; D is uncertain. The receptor's source is a man between 35 and 55 years old with acute or convalescent COVID-19. The specimen was peripheral blood. The CDR3 coding sequence is TGTGCCAGCAGGAGGCTAGTGGTAGAATACGAGCAGTACTTC. Its protein is CASRRLVVEYEQYF.